This record looks at one T cell receptor (beta chain) sequence and its context. This CDR3 comprises 15 residues. CDR1 is SNHLY, CDR2 FYNNEI, per germline. This entry comes from a study of T cells expressing NK-cell markers. Study-wide context: Seven sequenced donors out of eight were HCMV-seropositive, one seronegative.

TCRdb derives one entry per CDR3 protein from the 5' RACE reads, leaving out DNA. The sample's table shows approximately 440,000 distinct CDR3 sequences. Specimen: blood T cells: a sorted CD56 or NKG2C T cell subset, CD4+ or CD8+ T cells, or bulk PBMC T cells (not recorded which). The chain has TRBV2 and TRBJ2-3; TCRdb names TRBD1, which stays unverified in the absence of DNA. This receptor was obtained from a woman aged 50 to 60 in good health. The chain's CDR3 is CASSETGTSADTQYF.